The 2 T cell receptor beta chains reported below all come from one sample, sequenced in a study of EBV T-cell therapy then PD-1 blockade in nasopharyngeal carcinoma. The treatment was: AdE1-LMPpoly-expanded autologous EBV-specific T-cell therapy followed by anti-PD-1 nivolumab. Their cognate antigens are unknown. The repertoire was sequenced with immunoSEQ multiplex PCR; TCRdb's copy has only in-frame clones and lacks some. The sample yields over 15,000 clones, roughly 84% seen once. This specimen was CD8+ T cells from blood, taken at roughly day 35 from a patient whose treatment included autologous EBV-specific T cells and nivolumab. Receptors originate from a man between 35 and 55 years old with nasopharyngeal carcinoma.

The chain uses TRBV19 and TRBJ1-2; the match to TRBD1 covers 7 bases. Losses at the gene ends were 5 bases for V and 6 bases for J; bases not matched to a gene: 9. The CDR3 totals 14 residues. The germline CDR1 and CDR2 sequences are LNHDA and SQIVND (reference sequence). The CDR3 coding sequence is TGTGCCAGTAGTGACAGGGTCGAGGCCAATGGCTACACCTTC. The encoded protein is CASSDRVEANGYTF.

The chain couples TRBV7-3 to TRBJ2-3; either TRBD1 or TRBD2 may fit D (6 bases each). The CDR3 has 16 amino acids. Germline V gene lookup returns CDR1 SGHTA and CDR2 FQGTGA. V was cut by 5 bases and J by 2 bases, with 17 bases left in between. The CDR3 sequence: CASSPARGRNTDTQYF. The CDR3 coding sequence is TGTGCCAGCAGCCCGGCCCGGGGGCGAAACACAGATACGCAGTATTTT.